This T cell receptor (beta chain) was retrieved from a study of blood T cell repertoires in COVID-19. CDR1 SEHNR and CDR2 FQNEAQ come from the germline V gene (reference sequence). V was trimmed by 5 bases and J by 2 bases, leaving 15 bases between them. The CDR3 has 16 residues. Data came from immunoSEQ multiplex PCR; TCRdb stores just in-frame clones and leaves some out. The data contain roughly 75,000 clones, approximately 85% of them singletons. The rearrangement joins TRBV7-9 to TRBJ2-2, with D perhaps matching TRBD1 (6 bases). The clonotype was recovered from a man aged 50 or older with COVID-19, enrolled during active disease. What was sequenced was peripheral blood. The CDR3 DNA reads as TGTGCCAGCAGCCACCAGACAGGTCTCAACACCGGGGAGCTGTTTTTT. Protein product: CASSHQTGLNTGELFF. Full variable domain (missing parts from reference TRBV7-9 and TRBJ2-2): DTGVSQNPRHKITKRGQNVTFRCDPISEHNRLYWYRQTLGQGPEFLTYFQNEAQLEKSRLLSDRFSAERPKGSFSTLEIQRTEQGDSAMYLCASSHQTGLNTGELFFGEGSRLTVL.